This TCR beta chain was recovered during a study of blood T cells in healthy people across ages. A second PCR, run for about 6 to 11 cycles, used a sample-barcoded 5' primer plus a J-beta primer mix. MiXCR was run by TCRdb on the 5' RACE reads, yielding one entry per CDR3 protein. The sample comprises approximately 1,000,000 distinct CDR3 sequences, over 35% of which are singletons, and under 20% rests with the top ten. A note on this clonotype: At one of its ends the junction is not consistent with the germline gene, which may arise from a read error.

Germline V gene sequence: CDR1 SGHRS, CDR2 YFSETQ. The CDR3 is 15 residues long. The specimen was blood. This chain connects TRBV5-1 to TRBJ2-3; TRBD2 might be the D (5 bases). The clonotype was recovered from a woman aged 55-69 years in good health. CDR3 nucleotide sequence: TGCGTCAGCAGGATTGGCTGGGGAGGCACAGATACGCAGTATTTT. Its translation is CVSRIGWGGTDTQYF.